The 18 T cell receptor beta chains below come from one sample, sequenced in a study of T cell responses to AZD1222 COVID-19 vaccine. Sequenced by immunoSEQ multiplex PCR; TCRdb stores in-frame clones only, minus some. This table has 60,000 to 70,000 clones, 85% to 90% appearing once. The sequences come from peripheral blood, collected on day 0 of AZD1222 vaccination. These receptors originate from an adult in good health.

The chain joins TRBV15 to TRBJ2-1; the match to TRBD2 covers 10 bases. This CDR3 has 19 amino acids. V lost 0 bases to trimming and J lost 0 bases; unmatched junction nucleotides: 8. Germline CDR1 and CDR2: LNHNV and YYDKDF (reference sequence). CDR3 DNA sequence: TGTGCCACCAGCAGAGATTTCGCTAGCGGGGGCCTCTCCTACAATGAGCAGTTCTTC. This gives the protein CATSRDFASGGLSYNEQFF.

This chain joins TRBV3-1 (or the pseudogene TRBV3-2) and TRBJ1-2; D is undetermined. There are 14 residues in the CDR3. Trimming removed 0 bases at V and 8 bases at J, with 13 bases between. The germline V gene has CDR1 LGHDT and CDR2 YNNKEL (reference sequence). The CDR3 sequence is CASSQDTTVRGYTF. DNA for the CDR3: TGTGCCAGCAGCCAAGACACGACGGTTCGGGGCTACACCTTC.

The chain carries TRBV11-3 and TRBJ2-7; D is ambiguous. The CDR3 covers 13 residues. The V end was cut by 6 bases, the J end by 3 bases, with 12 bases between. Germline-derived CDR1 and CDR2 are SGHNT and YENEEA. The CDR3 nucleotides read TGTGCCAGCAGTAGTAGACCGTTCTACGAGCAGTACTTC. It codes for CASSSRPFYEQYF. The variable domain in full, with the rest retrieved from reference TRBV11-3 and TRBJ2-7, is EAGVVQSPRYKIIEKKQPVAFWCNPISGHNTLYWYLQNLGQGPELLIRYENEEAVDDSQLPKDRFSAERLKGVDSTLKIQPAELGDSAVYLCASSSRPFYEQYFGPGTRLTVT.

The V call is TRBV3-1 (or the pseudogene TRBV3-2), the J call TRBJ2-7; tentatively, D is TRBD2 (7 bases). Trimming removed 1 base at V and 7 bases at J, with 20 bases between. The CDR3 extends over 16 amino acids. Per germline, CDR1 LGHDT and CDR2 YNNKEL (reference sequence). This chain's CDR3 is CASSQALAGATTEQYF. CDR3 DNA sequence: TGTGCCAGCAGCCAAGCCCTGGCGGGGGCCACCACGGAGCAGTACTTC.

Only a few counts were recorded for this clone. This chain uses TRBV7-8 with TRBJ1-2, with 8 bases matching TRBD1. Trimming took 1 base from V and 8 from J; bases not matched to a gene: 3. The CDR3 length is 13 residues. The germline V gene has CDR1 SGHVS and CDR2 FQNEAQ. DNA for the CDR3: TGTGCCAGCAGCTTAGGACAGGGGAGCGGCTACACCTTC. Its translation: CASSLGQGSGYTF.

This clone has only one observation. J is TRBJ2-5 and V is TRBV11-2, with 7 bases fitting TRBD1. With V trimmed by 5 bases and J by 1 base, 7 bases remained unmatched. Germline loops: CDR1 SGHAT, CDR2 FQNNGV. The CDR3 is made up of 15 amino acids. CDR3 protein: CASSMTRGTQETQYF. For the CDR3, the DNA is TGTGCCAGCAGCATGACCAGGGGGACCCAAGAGACCCAGTACTTC.

This chain uses TRBV10-3 with TRBJ1-5; unclear D gene. V dropped 2 bases and J dropped 7 bases, with 9 bases sitting between them. CDR1 is ENHRY, CDR2 SYGVKD, per germline. The CDR3 contains 13 residues. CDR3 in DNA: TGTGCCATCAGTGAGGCGGGTTTGCAGCCCCAGCATTTT. Translating it yields CAISEAGLQPQHF.

J is TRBJ1-5 and V is TRBV5-4, with 10 bases fitting TRBD1. In germline, CDR1 is SGHNT, CDR2 YYREEE (reference sequence). CDR3 length equals 16 residues. Unmatched junction bases numbered 6, after V lost 0 bases and J lost 6 bases. This CDR3 reads CASSLAGTGVGQPQHF. The CDR3 DNA sequence: TGTGCCAGCAGCTTGGCCGGGACAGGGGTCGGTCAGCCCCAGCATTTT. Complete variable domain (other parts from reference TRBV5-4 and TRBJ1-5): ETGVTQSPTHLIKTRGQQVTLRCSSQSGHNTVSWYQQALGQGPQFIFQYYREEENGRGNFPPRFSGLQFPNYSSELNVNALELDDSALYLCASSLAGTGVGQPQHFGDGTRLSIL.

The table lists this clone with a count of one. The chain joins TRBV5-1 to TRBJ2-6; D is possibly TRBD1 (6 bases). Germline V lookup: CDR1 SGHRS, CDR2 YFSETQ. There are 15 residues in the CDR3. V dropped 5 bases and J dropped 2 bases, with 11 bases sitting between them. CDR3 sequence (DNA): TGCGCCAGCAGTCAGAACAGGGCTGGGGCCAACGTCCTGACTTTC. Its protein is CASSQNRAGANVLTF.

V usage is TRBV10-1 and J usage is TRBJ2-2, with TRBD1 as a possible D gene (5 bases). CDR3 length: 12 residues. V was trimmed by 10 bases and J by 1 base, leaving 7 bases between them. The germline CDR1 and CDR2 sequences are WNHNN and SYGVQD (reference sequence). CDR3 protein: CAIQGNTGELFF. The CDR3 nucleotides read TGCGCCATCCAGGGGAACACCGGGGAGCTGTTTTTT.

V is TRBV5-1 and J is TRBJ2-1; no clear D gene. This CDR3 contains 11 residues. Trimming left V 0 bases short and J 8 bases short, with 3 bases between. Germline CDR1 and CDR2: SGHRS and YFSETQ. CDR3 DNA: TGCGCCAGCAGCTTGGAGTATGAGCAGTTCTTC. This encodes CASSLEYEQFF.

The chain carries TRBV20-1 and TRBJ2-7, with 9 bases matching TRBD2. V lost 7 bases and J lost 4; bases outside the gene matches: 2. The CDR3 length is 11 residues. The germline V gene encodes CDR1 DFQATT and CDR2 SNEGSKA (reference sequence). The CDR3 loop is CSGLAEYEQYF. DNA for the CDR3: TGCAGTGGACTAGCGGAATACGAGCAGTACTTC.

The J gene is TRBJ1-1, the V gene TRBV28; 12 bases match TRBD1. The CDR3 has 17 amino acids. J was trimmed by 2 bases and V by 5 bases; bases with no gene match: 9. The germline gives CDR1 MDHEN, CDR2 SYDVKM. The CDR3 loop reads CASSNILGQGANTEAFF. The CDR3 DNA reads as TGTGCCAGCAGTAACATCCTGGGACAGGGGGCCAACACTGAAGCTTTCTTT.

The rearrangement links TRBV9 to TRBJ1-3, with 8 bases identical to TRBD1. This CDR3 has 16 residues. Losses at the gene ends were 2 bases for V and 0 bases for J; bases not matched to a gene: 4. Per the germline V gene, CDR1 is SGDLS and CDR2 is YYNGEE. CDR3 in DNA: TGTGCCAGCAGCGTCCGGGACAGGAACTCTGGAAACACCATATATTTT. This gives the protein CASSVRDRNSGNTIYF.

This chain joins TRBV7-2 and TRBJ1-1, with D hard to call. The V end lost 1 base, the J end lost 8 bases, and 11 bases lay between the germline ends. Germline V gene lookup returns CDR1 SGHTA and CDR2 FQGNSA. This CDR3 contains 13 residues. CDR3 DNA: TGTGCCAGCAGCTTAGTCCGCTCATTAGAAGCTTTCTTT. It translates to CASSLVRSLEAFF.

The chain uses TRBV7-8 and TRBJ1-1, with D perhaps TRBD1 (5 bases). In germline, CDR1 is SGHVS, CDR2 FQNEAQ. With 4 bases removed from V and 0 bases from J, the gap between germline ends came to 12 bases. The CDR3 covers 15 residues. CDR3 residues: CASSSIRQMNTEAFF. The DNA of the CDR3 is TGTGCCAGCAGCTCCATAAGACAGATGAACACTGAAGCTTTCTTT.

This chain connects TRBV10-3 to TRBJ2-2; D may be TRBD1 (6 bases). CDR1 ENHRY and CDR2 SYGVKD come from the germline V gene. The V end was cut by 10 bases, the J end by 2 bases, with 11 bases between. The CDR3 spans 13 residues. The CDR3 DNA reads as TGTGCCACCGGGGACACTAACACCGGGGAGCTGTTTTTT. It translates to CATGDTNTGELFF.

V usage is TRBV5-4 and J usage is TRBJ1-4; weak D call: TRBD1 (6 bases). Trimming pared 4 bases from V and 0 bases from J, leaving 25 bases between. The CDR3 spans 20 residues. Germline-derived CDR1 and CDR2 are SGHNT and YYREEE (reference sequence). The CDR3 here is CASSLDPVGRGFATNEKLFF. The CDR3 nucleotides read TGTGCCAGCAGCCTCGACCCAGTCGGCAGGGGATTTGCAACTAATGAAAAACTGTTTTTT.